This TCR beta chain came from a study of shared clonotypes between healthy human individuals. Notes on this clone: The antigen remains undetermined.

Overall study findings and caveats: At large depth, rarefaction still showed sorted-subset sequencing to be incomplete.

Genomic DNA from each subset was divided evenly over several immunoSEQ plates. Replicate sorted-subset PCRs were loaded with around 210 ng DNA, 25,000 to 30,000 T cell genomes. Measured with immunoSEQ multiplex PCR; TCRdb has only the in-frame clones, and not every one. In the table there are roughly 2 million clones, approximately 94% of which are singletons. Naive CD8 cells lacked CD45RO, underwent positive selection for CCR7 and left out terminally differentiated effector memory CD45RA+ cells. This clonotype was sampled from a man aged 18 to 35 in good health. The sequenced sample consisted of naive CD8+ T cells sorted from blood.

CDR3 nucleotide sequence: TGCGCCAGCAGCCAAGATTGGACAGGGTTTAACTATGGCTACACCTTC. Translation: CASSQDWTGFNYGYTF. This chain uses TRBV4-3 with TRBJ1-2; 8 nucleotides agree with TRBD1. Germline trimming cut 0 bases from V and 1 base from J; bases unmatched to any gene: 4. The CDR3 spans 16 residues. Germline loops: CDR1 LGHNA, CDR2 YSLEER.